The clone carrying this TCR beta chain was seen repeatedly, ten times or more. The antigen remains undetermined. Sequenced material consisted of expressed TCRB transcripts (all of the isolated RNA was reverse transcribed). TCRdb's table, derived via immunoSEQ multiplex PCR, lists solely in-frame clones and lacks some. The sample lists some 350,000 clones, 8% to 10% seen once, with 0.55% to 0.75% in the top ten. The data belong to a study of beta chain features in type 1 diabetes. Turning to the study itself: There were around 110 million sorted cells examined across all samples. Regarding the study as a whole: Moderate yet significant TCRB CDR3 shortening was seen in Type 1 diabetes patients in all four CD4+ subsets.

Per germline, CDR1 SEHNR and CDR2 FQNEAQ (reference sequence). V lost 7 bases and J 5 bases, leaving 10 bases between the germline ends. This CDR3 has 12 amino acids. The clonotype was recovered from a man aged 25-40 years with type 1 diabetes. The rearrangement uses TRBV7-9 and TRBJ2-3; D gene uncertain. Input material: central memory CD4+ T cells from blood. Here the CDR3 DNA reads TGTGCCAGCATAGGAGTGGAAGATACGCAGTATTTT. Encoded protein: CASIGVEDTQYF.